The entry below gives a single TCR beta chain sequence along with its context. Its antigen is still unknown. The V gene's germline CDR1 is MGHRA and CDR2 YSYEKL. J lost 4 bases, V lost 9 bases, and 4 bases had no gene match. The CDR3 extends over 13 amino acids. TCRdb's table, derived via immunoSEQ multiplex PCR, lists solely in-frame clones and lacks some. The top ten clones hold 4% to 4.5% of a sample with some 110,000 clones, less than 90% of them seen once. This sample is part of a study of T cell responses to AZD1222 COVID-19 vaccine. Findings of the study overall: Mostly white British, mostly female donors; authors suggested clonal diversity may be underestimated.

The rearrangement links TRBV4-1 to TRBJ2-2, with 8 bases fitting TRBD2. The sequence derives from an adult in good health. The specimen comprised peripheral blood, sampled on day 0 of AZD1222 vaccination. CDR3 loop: CASSGTGTGELFF. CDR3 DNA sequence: TGCGCCAGTAGCGGGACGGGCACCGGGGAGCTGTTTTTT.